Here is one T cell receptor beta chain with its context. Its antigen is undetermined. The J segment lost 0 bases and the V segment lost 3 bases, leaving 7 bases of the junction unmatched. The germline CDR1 and CDR2 sequences are ENHRY and SYGVKD. This CDR3 has 17 amino acids. This sample was included in a study of cytomegalovirus exposure and HLA in healthy donors. Study-wide points: High sensitivity and specificity were reportedly achieved when the classifier diagnosed cytomegalovirus status. Association with HLA alleles at 0.05 false discovery rate was found for about 17,000 TCR beta sequences in a later analysis.

All the people who gave samples were healthy bone marrow donors. The PCR was carried out with 60 Vbeta primers and 13 Jbeta primers. Produced via immunoSEQ multiplex PCR; TCRdb's table is partial and in-frame only. The sample includes fewer than 250,000 clones, 70% to 75% of them seen just once. The genes are TRBV10-3 and TRBJ2-2; 7 bases agree with TRBD1. Sequencing input: PBMCs. The clonotype was recovered from a man aged 25 to 40 in good health and CMV-seropositive. CDR3 sequence (DNA): TGTGCCATCAGTGATTCCCGTGGGACAGCGAACACCGGGGAGCTGTTTTTT. This codes for CAISDSRGTANTGELFF.